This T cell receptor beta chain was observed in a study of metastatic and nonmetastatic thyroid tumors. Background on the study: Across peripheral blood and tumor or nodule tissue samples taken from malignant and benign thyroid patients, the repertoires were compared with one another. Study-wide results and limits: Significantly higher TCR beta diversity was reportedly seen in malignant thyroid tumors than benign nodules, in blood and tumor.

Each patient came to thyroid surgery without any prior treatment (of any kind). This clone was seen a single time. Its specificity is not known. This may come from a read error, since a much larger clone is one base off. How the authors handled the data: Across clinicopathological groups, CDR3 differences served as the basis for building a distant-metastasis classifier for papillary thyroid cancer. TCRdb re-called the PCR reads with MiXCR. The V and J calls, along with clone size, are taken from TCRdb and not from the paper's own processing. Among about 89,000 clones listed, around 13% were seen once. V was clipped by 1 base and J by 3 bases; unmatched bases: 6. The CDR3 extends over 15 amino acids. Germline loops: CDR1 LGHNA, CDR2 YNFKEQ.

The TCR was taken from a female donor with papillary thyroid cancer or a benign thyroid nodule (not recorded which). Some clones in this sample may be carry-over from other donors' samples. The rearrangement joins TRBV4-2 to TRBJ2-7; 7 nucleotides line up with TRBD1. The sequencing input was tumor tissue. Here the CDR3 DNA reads TGTGCCAGCAGCCAAGCGGCCGACAGGGTCTACGAGCAGTACTTC. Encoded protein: CASSQAADRVYEQYF.